The entry below gives a single T cell receptor beta chain sequence along with its context. The antigen remains undetermined. These data are taken from a study of cytomegalovirus exposure and HLA in healthy donors. Findings and caveats of the study: Reportedly, cytomegalovirus status was diagnosed with high sensitivity and specificity.

The primer mix had 60 Vbeta and 13 Jbeta primers. Assay: immunoSEQ multiplex PCR; the TCRdb copy retains only in-frame clones and omits some. The sample yields some 130,000 clones, about 74% seen once. The junction had 6 bases not matched to a gene; V was cut back by 1 base and J by 7 bases. There are 16 residues in the CDR3. Germline CDR1 reads LNHNV; CDR2 reads YYDKDF (reference sequence). The V and J genes are TRBV15 and TRBJ2-1; 11 bases match TRBD2. The sequenced sample consisted of PBMCs. The origin of this receptor is a man younger than 40 in good health and CMV-seronegative. CDR3 DNA sequence: TGTGCCACCAGCAGAGGAATAGCGGGAGGGGAAAATGAGCAGTTCTTC. This codes for CATSRGIAGGENEQFF. Looking up the rest from reference TRBV15 and TRBJ2-1 gives the full variable domain: DAMVIQNPRYQVTQFGKPVTLSCSQTLNHNVMYWYQQKSSQAPKLLFHYYDKDFNNEADTPDNFQSRRPNTSFCFLDIRSPGLGDTAMYLCATSRGIAGGENEQFFGPGTRLTVL.